The 14 T cell receptor beta chains in this list originate from one sample, sequenced in a study of T cell repertoires in cytomegalovirus infection. From the reads, TCRdb called clonotypes with MiXCR, one entry per CDR3 protein. The sample includes about 260,000 distinct CDR3 sequences, approximately 10% seen only once; the top ten take around 16%. The source material was PBMCs. Every receptor here comes from a human donor in good health (CMV status not recorded). Some clones in this sample may be carry-over from other donors' samples.

This clonotype was recorded many times. This chain connects TRBV3-1 to TRBJ2-5; a weak D match, TRBD1 (6 bases). Germline V gene data show CDR1 as LGHDT and CDR2 as YNNKEL (reference sequence). The ends were cut back, 0 bases at V and 0 bases at J, with 8 bases in the middle. This CDR3 is built from 15 residues. CDR3 region: CASSQDYRDQETQYF. The CDR3 DNA reads TGTGCCAGCAGCCAAGACTACAGGGACCAAGAGACCCAGTACTTC.

This clonotype has only a few counts. One junction end disagrees with the germline gene, perhaps due to a read error. V usage is TRBV13 and J usage is TRBJ2-1; no firm D call. The CDR3 has 11 residues. Looked up from germline, CDR1 is PRHDT and CDR2 is FYEKMQ (reference sequence). CDR3 region: CASRLEGEQFF. The CDR3 region has the DNA TGTGCCAGCAGGTTAGAAGGGGAGCAGTTCTTC.

In its sample, this clonotype was seen many times. This chain links TRBV20-1 with TRBJ2-5, with D possibly matching TRBD2 (6 bases). This CDR3 has 14 amino acids. Germline CDR1 and CDR2: DFQATT and SNEGSKA (reference sequence). V lost 6 bases and J 4 bases, leaving 18 bases between the germline ends. CDR3 DNA: TGCAGTGCCCATCGATTTCCCGGGAGAGAGACCCAGTACTTC. Protein: CSAHRFPGRETQYF.

A few counts support this clonotype. This rearrangement joins TRBV4-3 to TRBJ2-5, with 11 positions matching TRBD2. Germline CDR1 LGHNA, CDR2 YSLEER. This CDR3 spans 16 amino acids. The junction had 4 bases not matched to a gene; V was cut back by 3 bases and J by 1 base. The CDR3 sequence is CASSQLLAGGQETQYF. The DNA for the CDR3 is TGCGCCAGCAGCCAGCTTCTAGCGGGGGGCCAAGAGACCCAGTACTTC.

This clonotype was seen many times. The chain is built from TRBV7-2 and TRBJ2-1; D perhaps matches TRBD1 (5 bases). V was clipped by 2 bases and J by 9 bases, with 20 bases between them. The CDR3 is 16 amino acids. Germline V gene lookup returns CDR1 SGHTA and CDR2 FQGNSA. The CDR3 DNA is TGTGCCAGCAGCTTACTCCTAGGCGGTCGGACAATTGAGCAGTTCTTC. It codes for CASSLLLGGRTIEQFF. Variable domain in full (rest from reference TRBV7-2 and TRBJ2-1): GAGVSQSPSNKVTEKGKDVELRCDPISGHTALYWYRQSLGQGLEFLIYFQGNSAPDKSGLPSDRFSAERTGGSVSTLTIQRTQQEDSAVYLCASSLLLGGRTIEQFFGPGTRLTVL.

The gene calls are TRBV28 and TRBJ1-6; D gene uncertain. Germline values: CDR1 MDHEN, CDR2 SYDVKM. The CDR3 has 12 residues. The CDR3 loop reads CANSKGNSPLHF. As DNA, the CDR3 is TGTGCTAACTCGAAAGGGAATTCACCCCTCCACTTT. The full variable domain, its missing parts supplied by reference TRBV28 and TRBJ1-6, is DVKVTQSSRYLVKRTGEKVFLECVQDMDHENMFWYRQDPGLGLRLIYFSYDVKMKEKGDIPEGYSVSREKKERFSLILESASTNQTSMYLCANSKGNSPLHFGNGTRLTVT.

This clonotype was counted ten times or more. The DNA for the CDR3 is TGTGCCAGCAGCTTATCCCTGCCAGGGGGCTGGCAGTTCTTC. Translated: CASSLSLPGGWQFF. V and J are TRBV7-9 and TRBJ2-1; TRBD1 matches 8 bases. Germline V CDR1 and CDR2: SEHNR, FQNEAQ (reference sequence). J was trimmed by 12 bases and V by 2 bases; bases with no gene match: 9. The length of the CDR3 is 14 residues.

This clonotype was seen repeatedly, ten times or more. The chain couples TRBV7-2 to TRBJ2-3, with D unresolved. Trimming left V 6 bases short and J 5 bases short, with 6 bases between. Germline V gene sequence: CDR1 SGHTA, CDR2 FQGNSA. The CDR3 consists of 11 residues. CDR3: CASRLIDTQYF. The CDR3 DNA follows: TGTGCCAGCAGGCTGATAGATACGCAGTATTTT. Together with reference TRBV7-2 and TRBJ2-3, the CDR3 gives the full variable domain: GAGVSQSPSNKVTEKGKDVELRCDPISGHTALYWYRQSLGQGLEFLIYFQGNSAPDKSGLPSDRFSAERTGGSVSTLTIQRTQQEDSAVYLCASRLIDTQYFGPGTRLTVL.

The chain recombines TRBV15 with TRBJ2-3; D remains unclear. This CDR3 is built from 13 residues. Trimming left V 8 bases short and J 0 bases short, with 9 bases between. Germline CDR1 is LNHNV and CDR2 is YYDKDF (reference sequence). The CDR3 DNA sequence: TGTGCCACCGGGCAGCACAGCACAGATACGCAGTATTTT. It is translated as CATGQHSTDTQYF. Complete variable domain (other parts from reference TRBV15 and TRBJ2-3): DAMVIQNPRYQVTQFGKPVTLSCSQTLNHNVMYWYQQKSSQAPKLLFHYYDKDFNNEADTPDNFQSRRPNTSFCFLDIRSPGLGDTAMYLCATGQHSTDTQYFGPGTRLTVL.

This clonotype appeared many times. The chain uses TRBV7-2 and TRBJ2-1, with D possibly being TRBD2 (5 bases). The V and J ends lost 5 bases and 6 bases respectively, with 11 bases between them. Germline V gives CDR1 SGHTA, CDR2 FQGNSA. The CDR3 is made up of 13 amino acids. The CDR3 loop is CASSGRLSNEQFF. The CDR3 nucleotides read TGTGCCAGCAGCGGGAGACTGAGCAATGAGCAGTTCTTC.

This clonotype was observed at least ten times. The J gene is TRBJ2-3, the V gene TRBV7-2; no clear D gene. This CDR3 is 15 amino acids long. CDR1 is SGHTA and CDR2 is FQGNSA in the germline V gene. Trimming removed 5 bases at V and 0 bases at J, with 12 bases between. The CDR3 region is CASSPRSSSTDTQYF. CDR3 in DNA: TGTGCCAGCAGCCCAAGGTCCTCTAGCACAGATACGCAGTATTTT.

The chain recombines TRBV28 with TRBJ1-1; possibly TRBD1 for D (6 bases). In germline, CDR1 is MDHEN, CDR2 SYDVKM. The CDR3 spans 16 residues. V shed 3 bases and J shed 0 bases, with 14 bases lying between them. CDR3 amino acids: CASSLKGGFMNTEAFF. In DNA, the CDR3 is TGTGCCAGCAGTTTGAAGGGGGGATTCATGAACACTGAAGCTTTCTTT.

This clonotype was seen at least ten times. This rearrangement joins TRBV12-3 or TRBV12-4 to TRBJ1-6; 7 bases match TRBD1. The CDR3 runs 14 residues. Trimming took 6 bases from V and 11 from J; bases not matched to a gene: 10. The CDR3 sequence is CASSPGTAGPPLHF. For the CDR3, the DNA is TGTGCCAGCAGCCCAGGGACAGCCGGCCCACCCCTCCACTTT.

The chain is built from TRBV20-1 and TRBJ2-5; TRBD2 might be the D (6 bases). The V end lost 1 base, the J end lost 4 bases, and 13 bases lay between the germline ends. The CDR3 is 14 residues long. Germline V gives CDR1 DFQATT, CDR2 SNEGSKA (reference sequence). Here the CDR3 DNA reads TGCAGTGCTAGAGGGGCCAGGCGGGGAGAGACCCAGTACTTC. Amino acids: CSARGARRGETQYF.